This section outlines one T cell receptor (beta chain) sequence together with its context. The antigen is undetermined. This record comes from a study of shared clonotypes between healthy human individuals. Germline CDR1 SGHRS, CDR2 YFSETQ. The germline V and J ends were trimmed by 0 bases and 4 bases, with 14 bases remaining between them. CDR3 length: 15 amino acids. Repertoires were generated with immunoSEQ multiplex PCR, while TCRdb's copy carries only in-frame clones and drops some. The sample yields some 2,100,000 clones, about 94% seen once. Broader study findings: Non-shared clonotypes had lower generation probabilities than those shared by all four donors.

Material for sequencing was naive CD4+ T cells sorted from blood. Stated subset: CD45RA+ positively selected. This TCR came from a man younger than 35 in good health. The chain is built from TRBV5-1 and TRBJ2-7, with D perhaps matching TRBD2 (6 bases). CDR3 nucleotide sequence: TGCGCCAGCAGCTTGGTGGCTAGCGAAGGTTACGAGCAGTACTTC. It codes for CASSLVASEGYEQYF.